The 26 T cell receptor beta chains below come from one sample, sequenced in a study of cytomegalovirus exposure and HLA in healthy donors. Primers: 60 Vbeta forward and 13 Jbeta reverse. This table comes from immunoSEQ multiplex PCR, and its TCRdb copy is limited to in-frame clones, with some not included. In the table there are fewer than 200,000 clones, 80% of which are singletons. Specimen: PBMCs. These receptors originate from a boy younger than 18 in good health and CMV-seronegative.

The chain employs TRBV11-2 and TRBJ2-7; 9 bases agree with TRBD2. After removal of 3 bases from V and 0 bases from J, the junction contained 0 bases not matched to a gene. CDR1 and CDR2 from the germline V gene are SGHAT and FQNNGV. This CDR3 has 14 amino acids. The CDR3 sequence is CASSFSGSSYEQYF. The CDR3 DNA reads TGTGCCAGCAGCTTTAGCGGGAGCTCCTACGAGCAGTACTTC.

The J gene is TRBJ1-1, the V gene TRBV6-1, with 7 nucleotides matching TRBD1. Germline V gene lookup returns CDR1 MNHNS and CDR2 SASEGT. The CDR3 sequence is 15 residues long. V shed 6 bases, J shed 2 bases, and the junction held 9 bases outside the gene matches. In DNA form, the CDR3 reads TGTGCCAGCAGGGACTGGGACAGTGAAAACACTGAAGCTTTCTTT. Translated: CASRDWDSENTEAFF.

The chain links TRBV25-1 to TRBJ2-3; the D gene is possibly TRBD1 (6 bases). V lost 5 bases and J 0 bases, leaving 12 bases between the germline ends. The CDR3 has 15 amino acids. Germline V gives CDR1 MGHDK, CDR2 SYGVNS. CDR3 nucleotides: TGTGCCAGCAGTTTAGACAGGACTAGCACAGATACGCAGTATTTT. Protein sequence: CASSLDRTSTDTQYF.

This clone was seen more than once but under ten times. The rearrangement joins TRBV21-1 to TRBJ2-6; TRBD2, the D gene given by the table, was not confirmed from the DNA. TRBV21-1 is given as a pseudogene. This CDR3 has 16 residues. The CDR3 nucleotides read TGTGCCAGCAGCAAAGAGAGTATATCTGGGGCCAACGTCCTGACTTTC. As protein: CASSKESISGANVLTF.

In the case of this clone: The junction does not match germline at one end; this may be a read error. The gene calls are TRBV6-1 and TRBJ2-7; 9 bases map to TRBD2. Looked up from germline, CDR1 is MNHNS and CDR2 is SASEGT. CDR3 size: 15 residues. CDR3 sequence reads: CASREASSGGYEQYF. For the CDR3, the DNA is TGTGCCAGCAGGGAAGCGAGTAGCGGGGGATACGAGCAGTACTTC.

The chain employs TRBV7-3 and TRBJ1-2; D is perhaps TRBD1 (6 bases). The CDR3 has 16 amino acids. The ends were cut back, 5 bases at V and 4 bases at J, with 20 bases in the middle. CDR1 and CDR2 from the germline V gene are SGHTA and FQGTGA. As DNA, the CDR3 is TGTGCCAGCAGCCTCAGCGGAGGGGGGGGCCTCTATGGCTACACCTTC. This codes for CASSLSGGGGLYGYTF.

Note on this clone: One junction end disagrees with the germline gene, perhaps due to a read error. The CDR3 nucleotides read TGTGCCAGCAGCTTAGGCGTAGCGGGGGCCCCTCTTTGGAATTTT. The encoded protein is CASSLGVAGAPLWNF. The gene calls are TRBV7-8 and TRBJ2-3, with TRBD2 matching 9 bases. This CDR3 is built from 15 residues. CDR1 is SGHVS and CDR2 is FQNEAQ in the germline V gene. Using reference TRBV7-8 and TRBJ2-3 for the parts outside the CDR3, the full variable domain is GAGVSQSPRYKVAKRGQDVALRCDPISGHVSLFWYQQALGQGPEFLTYFQNEAQLDKSGLPSDRFFAERPEGSVSTLKIQRTQQEDSAVYLCASSLGVAGAPLWNFGPGTRLTVL.

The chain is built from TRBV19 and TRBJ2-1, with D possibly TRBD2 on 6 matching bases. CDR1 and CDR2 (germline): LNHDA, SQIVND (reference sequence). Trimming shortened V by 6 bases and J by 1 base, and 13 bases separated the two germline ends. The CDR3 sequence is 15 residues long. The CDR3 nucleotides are TGTGCCAGTAGCCTCCCCGGGGGTTCCTACAATGAGCAGTTCTTC. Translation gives CASSLPGGSYNEQFF.

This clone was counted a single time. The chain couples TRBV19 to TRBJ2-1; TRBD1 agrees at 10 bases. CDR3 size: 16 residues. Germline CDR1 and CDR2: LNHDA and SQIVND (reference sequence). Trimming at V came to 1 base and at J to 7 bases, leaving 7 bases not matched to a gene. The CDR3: CASSIAGTGVLNEQFF. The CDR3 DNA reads TGTGCCAGTAGTATAGCGGGGACAGGGGTACTGAATGAGCAGTTCTTC.

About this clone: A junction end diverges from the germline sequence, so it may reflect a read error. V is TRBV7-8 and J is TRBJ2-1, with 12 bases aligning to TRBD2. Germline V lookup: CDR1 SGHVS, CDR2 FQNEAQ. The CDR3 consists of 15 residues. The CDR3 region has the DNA TGTGCCAGCAGCCCGACTAGCGGGGGACCCAATCAGCAGTTCTTC. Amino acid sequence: CASSPTSGGPNQQFF.

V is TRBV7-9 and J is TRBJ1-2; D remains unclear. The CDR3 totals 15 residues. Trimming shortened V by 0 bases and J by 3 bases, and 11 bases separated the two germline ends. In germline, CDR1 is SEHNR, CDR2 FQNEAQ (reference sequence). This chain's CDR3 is CASSLAGIGDYGYTF. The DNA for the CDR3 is TGTGCCAGCAGCTTAGCAGGGATCGGGGACTATGGCTACACCTTC.

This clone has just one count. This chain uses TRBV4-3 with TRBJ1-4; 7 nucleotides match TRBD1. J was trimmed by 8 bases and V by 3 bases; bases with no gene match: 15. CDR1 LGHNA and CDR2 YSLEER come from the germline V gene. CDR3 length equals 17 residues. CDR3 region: CASSHLIRRQGEEKLFF. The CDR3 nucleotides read TGCGCCAGCAGCCATTTGATCCGCAGACAGGGTGAAGAAAAACTGTTTTTT.

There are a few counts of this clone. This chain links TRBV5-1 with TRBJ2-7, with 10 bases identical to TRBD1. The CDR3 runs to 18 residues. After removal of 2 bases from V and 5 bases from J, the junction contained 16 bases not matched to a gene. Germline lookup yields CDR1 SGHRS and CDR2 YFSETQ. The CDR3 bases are TGCGCCAGCAGCTTTACTTTTGTAGGGACAGGGGTTTTTCACGAGCAGTACTTC. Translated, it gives CASSFTFVGTGVFHEQYF.

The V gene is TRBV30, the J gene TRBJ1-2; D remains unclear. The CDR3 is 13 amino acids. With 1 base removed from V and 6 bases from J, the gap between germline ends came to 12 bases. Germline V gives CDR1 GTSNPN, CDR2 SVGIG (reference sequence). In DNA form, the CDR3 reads TGTGCCTGGAGTGCCGGAGAAGGTGATGGCTACACCTTC. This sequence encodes CAWSAGEGDGYTF.

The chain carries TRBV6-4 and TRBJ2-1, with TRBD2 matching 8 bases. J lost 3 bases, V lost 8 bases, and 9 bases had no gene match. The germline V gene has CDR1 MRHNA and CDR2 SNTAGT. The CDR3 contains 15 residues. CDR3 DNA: TGTGCCAGCTCCACGACTAGCGCCGACTACAATGAGCAGTTCTTC. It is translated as CASSTTSADYNEQFF.

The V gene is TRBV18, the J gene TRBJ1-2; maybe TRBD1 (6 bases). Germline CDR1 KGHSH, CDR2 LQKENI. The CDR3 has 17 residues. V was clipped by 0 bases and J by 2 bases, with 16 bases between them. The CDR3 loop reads CASSPPLSTGPNYGYTF. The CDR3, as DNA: TGTGCCAGCTCACCACCCCTCTCGACAGGCCCCAACTATGGCTACACCTTC.

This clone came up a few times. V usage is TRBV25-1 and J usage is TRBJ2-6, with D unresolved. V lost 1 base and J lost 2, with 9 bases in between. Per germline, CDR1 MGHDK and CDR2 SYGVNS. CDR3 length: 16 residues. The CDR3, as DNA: TGTGCCAGCAGTGAATTTGGCAGTGCTGGGGCCAACGTCCTGACTTTC. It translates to CASSEFGSAGANVLTF.

This CDR3 reads CASSLGTLGHGAFF. The CDR3, as DNA: TGTGCCAGCAGCTTAGGCACCCTCGGTCACGGAGCTTTCTTT. The rearrangement uses TRBV7-9 and TRBJ1-1; no definite D call. The germline V gene has CDR1 SEHNR and CDR2 FQNEAQ (reference sequence). Trimming removed 1 base from V and 10 bases from J, with 16 bases in between. The length of the CDR3 is 14 residues.

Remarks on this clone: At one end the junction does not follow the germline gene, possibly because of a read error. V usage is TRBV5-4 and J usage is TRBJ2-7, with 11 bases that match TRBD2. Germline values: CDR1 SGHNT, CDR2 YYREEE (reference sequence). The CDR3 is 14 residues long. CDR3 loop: CASSLAPLAGGVRF. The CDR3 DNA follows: TGTGCCAGCAGCTTGGCACCCCTAGCGGGAGGAGTACGGTTC.

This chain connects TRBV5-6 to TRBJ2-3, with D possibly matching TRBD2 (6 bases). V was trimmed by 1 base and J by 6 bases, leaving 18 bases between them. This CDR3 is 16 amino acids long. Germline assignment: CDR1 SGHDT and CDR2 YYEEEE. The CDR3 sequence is CASSLLILGTVDTQYF. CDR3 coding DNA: TGTGCCAGCAGCTTGCTGATCCTAGGGACTGTCGATACGCAGTATTTT.

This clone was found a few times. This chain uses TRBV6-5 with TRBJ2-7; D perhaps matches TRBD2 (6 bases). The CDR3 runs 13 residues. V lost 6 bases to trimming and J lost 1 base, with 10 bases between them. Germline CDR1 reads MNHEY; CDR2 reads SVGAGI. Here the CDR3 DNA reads TGTGCCAGCAGCGTTGGGGGGTCCTACGAGCAGTACTTC. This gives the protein CASSVGGSYEQYF.

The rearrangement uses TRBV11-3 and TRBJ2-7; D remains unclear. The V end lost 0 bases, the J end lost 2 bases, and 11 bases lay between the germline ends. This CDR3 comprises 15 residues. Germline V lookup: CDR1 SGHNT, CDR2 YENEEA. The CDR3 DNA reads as TGTGCCAGCAGCTTAGATCCGAGCCTAACCTACGAGCAGTACTTC. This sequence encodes CASSLDPSLTYEQYF.

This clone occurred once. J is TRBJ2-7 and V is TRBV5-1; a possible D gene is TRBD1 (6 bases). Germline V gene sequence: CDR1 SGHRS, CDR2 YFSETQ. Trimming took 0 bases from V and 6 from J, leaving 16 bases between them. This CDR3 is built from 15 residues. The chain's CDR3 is CASSLDQGHGSEQYF. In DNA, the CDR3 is TGCGCCAGCAGCTTGGATCAGGGGCATGGAAGCGAGCAGTACTTC.

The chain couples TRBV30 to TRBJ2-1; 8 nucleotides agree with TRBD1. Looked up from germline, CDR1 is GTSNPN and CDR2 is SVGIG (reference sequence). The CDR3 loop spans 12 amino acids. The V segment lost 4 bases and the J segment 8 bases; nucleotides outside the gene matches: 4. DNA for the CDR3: TGTGCCTGGACGGGGACAGGTGATGAGCAGTTCTTC. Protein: CAWTGTGDEQFF.

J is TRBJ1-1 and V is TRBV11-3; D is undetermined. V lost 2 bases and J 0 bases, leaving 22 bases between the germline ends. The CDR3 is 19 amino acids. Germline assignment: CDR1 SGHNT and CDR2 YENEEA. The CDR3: CASSLLDGVESRLNTEAFF. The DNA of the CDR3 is TGTGCCAGCAGCTTACTTGACGGGGTCGAGTCTCGCCTGAACACTGAAGCTTTCTTT.

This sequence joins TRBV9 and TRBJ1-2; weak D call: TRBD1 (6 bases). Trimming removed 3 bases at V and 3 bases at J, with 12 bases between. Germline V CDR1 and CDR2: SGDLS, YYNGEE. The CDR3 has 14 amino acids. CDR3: CASSAPGADYGYTF. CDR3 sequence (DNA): TGTGCCAGCAGCGCGCCAGGGGCGGACTATGGCTACACCTTC.